Each of the 32 T cell receptor beta chains below was sequenced from the same sample in a study of T cell responses to AZD1222 COVID-19 vaccine. Clones were read by immunoSEQ multiplex PCR, and TCRdb kept only the in-frame ones, dropping some. The sample includes about 110,000 clones, over 75% of them seen just once. Sequencing used peripheral blood, obtained on day 0 of MenACWY control vaccination. The receptors here all came from an adult in good health.

The genes are TRBV7-9 and TRBJ2-2, with 9 bases fitting TRBD1. This CDR3 has 18 residues. V trimming: 5 bases; J trimming: 1 base; junction bases outside the gene matches: 11. The V gene's germline CDR1 is SEHNR and CDR2 FQNEAQ (reference sequence). Written as DNA, the CDR3 is TGTGCCAGCAGCCAACGACAGGGGGAGGTAAGGAACACCGGGGAGCTGTTTTTT. It is translated as CASSQRQGEVRNTGELFF. Supplemented by reference TRBV7-9 and TRBJ2-2, the full variable domain reads DTGVSQNPRHKITKRGQNVTFRCDPISEHNRLYWYRQTLGQGPEFLTYFQNEAQLEKSRLLSDRFSAERPKGSFSTLEIQRTEQGDSAMYLCASSQRQGEVRNTGELFFGEGSRLTVL.

The chain uses TRBV9 and TRBJ1-4; D remains ambiguous. The V end lost 3 bases, the J end lost 6 bases, and 6 bases lay between the germline ends. The CDR3 consists of 12 residues. Germline lookup yields CDR1 SGDLS and CDR2 YYNGEE. CDR3 DNA sequence: TGTGCCAGCAGCGCCCAGGATGAAAAACTGTTTTTT. Its protein product is CASSAQDEKLFF. Full variable domain (remainder filled in from reference TRBV9 and TRBJ1-4): DSGVTQTPKHLITATGQRVTLRCSPRSGDLSVYWYQQSLDQGLQFLIQYYNGEERAKGNILERFSAQQFPDLHSELNLSSLELGDSALYFCASSAQDEKLFFGSGTQLSVL.

The chain has TRBV28 and TRBJ2-1; the match to TRBD1 covers 8 bases. This CDR3 has 16 amino acids. J gave up 1 base and V 5 bases, and 7 bases lay outside the gene matches. Germline CDR1 and CDR2: MDHEN and SYDVKM. The CDR3 spells CASSSRQGFSYNEQFF. CDR3 DNA: TGTGCCAGCAGTAGCCGACAGGGGTTTTCCTACAATGAGCAGTTCTTC.

V gene TRBV6-6 combines with J gene TRBJ1-2, with D possibly being TRBD1 (6 bases). The CDR3 runs to 16 residues. Germline CDR1 is MNHNY and CDR2 is SVGAGI (reference sequence). Between the trimmed V and J ends, which lost 2 bases and 3 bases, there was a span of 16 bases. The CDR3 spells CASSYDTGARHYGYTF. DNA of the CDR3: TGTGCCAGCAGTTACGACACGGGGGCGAGGCACTATGGCTACACCTTC.

The chain links TRBV3-1 (or the pseudogene TRBV3-2) to TRBJ2-1; D is perhaps TRBD1 (6 bases). V was shortened by 4 bases and J by 10 bases, with 14 bases between the two germline ends. This CDR3 region has 13 residues. The V gene's germline CDR1 is LGHDT and CDR2 YNNKEL (reference sequence). The CDR3 region is CASSPNRDLEQFF. CDR3 bases: TGTGCCAGCAGCCCTAACAGGGATTTGGAGCAGTTCTTC.

The CDR3 is CASSEVAGQPQHF. The CDR3 DNA reads as TGTGCCAGCAGTGAGGTGGCGGGTCAGCCCCAGCATTTT. V and J are TRBV6-4 and TRBJ1-5; no clear D. The V gene lost 3 bases and the J gene lost 6 bases, with 9 bases spanning the gap. This CDR3 has 13 residues. Germline values: CDR1 MRHNA, CDR2 SNTAGT.

V gene TRBV6-6 combines with J gene TRBJ1-2; unclear D gene. This CDR3 is 14 amino acids long. CDR1 is MNHNY, CDR2 SVGAGI, per germline (reference sequence). Trimming shortened V by 4 bases and J by 1 base, and 10 bases separated the two germline ends. The CDR3 DNA follows: TGTGCCAGCAGTTCGACGTGGGTTAACTATGGCTACACCTTC. Encoded protein: CASSSTWVNYGYTF.

This chain joins TRBV28 and TRBJ1-5; possible D gene TRBD1, 6 bases. CDR1 and CDR2 (germline): MDHEN, SYDVKM. The V end was cut by 1 base, the J end by 5 bases, with 9 bases between. The CDR3 totals 14 residues. CDR3 region: CASSLSDRHQPQHF. The CDR3 coding sequence is TGTGCCAGCAGTTTATCGGACAGACATCAGCCCCAGCATTTT.

The genes are TRBV2 and TRBJ1-2, with D possibly TRBD1 on 6 matching bases. The germline CDR1 and CDR2 sequences are SNHLY and FYNNEI. CDR3 length: 12 amino acids. Trimming pared 6 bases from V and 5 bases from J, leaving 10 bases between. This CDR3 reads CASRAGDYGYTF. The DNA of the CDR3 is TGTGCCAGCAGGGCAGGGGATTATGGCTACACCTTC. Full variable domain (rest looked up from reference TRBV2 and TRBJ1-2): EPEVTQTPSHQVTQMGQEVILRCVPISNHLYFYWYRQILGQKVEFLVSFYNNEISEKSEIFDDQFSVERPDGSNFTLKIRSTKLEDSAMYFCASRAGDYGYTFGSGTRLTVV.

The chain is built from TRBV7-9 and TRBJ2-1; D might be TRBD1 (5 bases). V was cut by 7 bases and J by 0 bases, with 16 bases left in between. Per the germline V gene, CDR1 is SEHNR and CDR2 is FQNEAQ (reference sequence). This CDR3 has 16 amino acids. Here the CDR3 reads CASTHTRASSYNEQFF. CDR3 DNA: TGTGCCAGCACCCATACCAGGGCTAGCTCCTACAATGAGCAGTTCTTC.

This clone was picked up a small number of times. The CDR3, as DNA: TGTGCCAGTAGTATTAACAGTCTCCCCAATCAGCCCCAGCATTTT. Amino acids: CASSINSLPNQPQHF. The chain carries TRBV19 and TRBJ1-5, with D uncertain. Per the germline V gene, CDR1 is LNHDA and CDR2 is SQIVND (reference sequence). V was pared by 3 bases and J by 3 bases, with 12 bases between. The CDR3 loop spans 15 amino acids.

The chain uses TRBV6-5 and TRBJ2-5; possible D gene TRBD1, 5 bases. The ends were cut back, 7 bases at V and 3 bases at J, with 18 bases in the middle. The CDR3 is 15 amino acids. CDR1 and CDR2 from the germline V gene are MNHEY and SVGAGI. The CDR3 nucleotides are TGTGCCAGCACTCGGGCAGGGAATTTCGAAGAGACCCAGTACTTC. Protein sequence: CASTRAGNFEETQYF.

The rearrangement uses TRBV4-1 and TRBJ1-6; 11 bases match TRBD1. The junction had 8 bases not matched to a gene; V was cut back by 3 bases and J by 13 bases. Germline-derived CDR1 and CDR2 are MGHRA and YSYEKL. This CDR3 has 15 residues. The CDR3 is CASSHPGQGVGPLHF. In DNA form, the CDR3 reads TGCGCCAGCAGCCACCCGGGACAGGGGGTGGGCCCCCTCCACTTT.

The chain recombines TRBV28 with TRBJ2-7; maybe TRBD2 (6 bases). Per germline, CDR1 MDHEN and CDR2 SYDVKM. There are 13 residues in the CDR3. V shed 3 bases and J shed 6 bases, with 12 bases lying between them. The CDR3 nucleotides read TGTGCCAGCAGTTTCTGGACGGAGGGCGAGCAGTACTTC. Translating it yields CASSFWTEGEQYF.

There are a few counts of this clone. This rearrangement joins TRBV24-1 to TRBJ1-5; D gene unclear. This CDR3 spans 14 amino acids. The germline gives CDR1 KGHDR, CDR2 SFDVKD. The V end lost 7 bases, the J end lost 0 bases, and 9 bases lay between the germline ends. CDR3 amino acids: CATSPSISNQPQHF. Here the CDR3 DNA reads TGTGCCACCAGCCCGTCAATTAGCAATCAGCCCCAGCATTTT.

The chain uses TRBV6-5 and TRBJ1-3, with TRBD1 matching over 10 bases. V shed 6 bases, J shed 3 bases, and the junction held 5 bases outside the gene matches. The CDR3 has 15 amino acids. Germline values: CDR1 MNHEY, CDR2 SVGAGI. CDR3 loop: CASSGGTGVGNTIYF. CDR3 in DNA: TGTGCCAGCAGCGGCGGGACAGGGGTTGGAAACACCATATATTTT.

The genes are TRBV5-1 and TRBJ2-3, with 7 bases aligning to TRBD1. The V gene's germline CDR1 is SGHRS and CDR2 YFSETQ. The junction had 5 bases not matched to a gene; V was cut back by 5 bases and J by 2 bases. The CDR3 is made up of 14 amino acids. CDR3 in DNA: TGCGCCAGCAGGGTGGGGACAGACACAGATACGCAGTATTTT. Translating gives CASRVGTDTDTQYF.

J is TRBJ2-7 and V is TRBV29-1; maybe TRBD1 (7 bases). This CDR3 has 13 residues. Germline CDR1 and CDR2: SQVTM and ANQGSEA. Between the trimmed V and J ends, which lost 7 bases and 0 bases, there was a span of 13 bases. Here the CDR3 reads CSGWGDSSYEQYF. CDR3 nucleotide sequence: TGCAGCGGATGGGGGGACAGCTCCTACGAGCAGTACTTC.

J is TRBJ2-7 and V is TRBV28; D unresolved. Germline V lookup: CDR1 MDHEN, CDR2 SYDVKM. CDR3 length: 14 residues. V gave up 6 bases and J gave up 2 bases, with 14 bases separating them. The CDR3: CASSVSPLTYEQYF. The CDR3 nucleotides read TGTGCCAGCAGCGTGAGCCCTCTGACCTACGAGCAGTACTTC.

The rearrangement joins TRBV4-3 to TRBJ2-7; D assignment may be TRBD1 or TRBD2 (6 bases each). Trimming took off 0 bases at V and 2 bases at J, with 8 bases between the two ends. From germline, CDR1 is LGHNA and CDR2 YSLEER. CDR3 size: 14 residues. The CDR3 is CASSQDGGPYEQYF. The CDR3 DNA follows: TGCGCCAGCAGCCAAGATGGGGGGCCCTACGAGCAGTACTTC.

This clone appeared once. The chain is built from TRBV29-1 and TRBJ2-7; D ambiguous. Germline values: CDR1 SQVTM, CDR2 ANQGSEA. The CDR3 has 13 residues. Trimming cost V 8 bases and J 3 bases, with 17 bases left between them. The CDR3 is CSFRTTGDYEQYF. CDR3 coding DNA: TGCAGCTTCCGTACGACTGGAGACTACGAGCAGTACTTC.

V gene TRBV29-1 combines with J gene TRBJ1-1; a possible D gene is TRBD1 (5 bases). The germline CDR1 and CDR2 sequences are SQVTM and ANQGSEA. There are 11 residues in the CDR3. V was cut by 5 bases and J by 6 bases, with 10 bases left in between. CDR3 nucleotides: TGCAGCGTTTATAGGGGACCTGAAGCTTTCTTT. As protein: CSVYRGPEAFF.

The chain combines TRBV7-2 with TRBJ2-2; D might be TRBD1 (5 bases). V shed 2 bases and J shed 4 bases, with 11 bases lying between them. The CDR3 runs 15 residues. Germline V gene data show CDR1 as SGHTA and CDR2 as FQGNSA. This chain's CDR3 is CASSLRGIGTGELFF. For the CDR3, the DNA is TGTGCCAGCAGCTTAAGGGGAATTGGCACCGGGGAGCTGTTTTTT.

The chain's CDR3 is CASSFGTSGSSEQYF. The CDR3 DNA reads TGTGCCAGCAGCTTCGGGACTAGCGGGAGTTCCGAGCAGTACTTC. The V and J genes are TRBV5-4 and TRBJ2-7; 14 bases match TRBD2. The CDR3 runs to 15 residues. CDR1 is SGHNT and CDR2 is YYREEE in the germline V gene (reference sequence). J gave up 6 bases and V 2 bases, and 4 bases lay outside the gene matches.

The V gene is TRBV6-2 or TRBV6-3, the J gene TRBJ2-3; a weak D match, TRBD2 (6 bases). CDR3 length: 14 residues. V was pared by 2 bases and J by 1 base, with 7 bases between. CDR1 and CDR2 (germline): MNHEY, SVGEGT. The CDR3 reads CASSYRRGTDTQYF. CDR3 sequence (DNA): TGTGCCAGCAGTTACCGGAGGGGCACAGATACGCAGTATTTT.

The chain uses TRBV4-3 and TRBJ2-7, with 7 positions matching TRBD1. The V segment lost 6 bases and the J segment 2 bases; nucleotides outside the gene matches: 10. CDR1 LGHNA and CDR2 YSLEER come from the germline V gene. This CDR3 has 15 amino acids. CDR3 protein: CASRPQRDRPYEQYF. DNA for the CDR3: TGCGCCAGCAGACCCCAACGGGACAGACCCTACGAGCAGTACTTC.

The rearrangement joins TRBV28 to TRBJ2-1; 13 bases align to TRBD2. J was trimmed by 7 bases and V by 5 bases; bases with no gene match: 11. Germline loops: CDR1 MDHEN, CDR2 SYDVKM. The CDR3 sequence is 17 residues long. The CDR3 loop reads CASSPPPRLAGGNEQFF. The CDR3 DNA is TGTGCCAGCAGTCCCCCACCGCGACTAGCGGGAGGAAATGAGCAGTTCTTC.

V usage is TRBV19 and J usage is TRBJ2-1, with D perhaps TRBD2 (6 bases). The V and J ends lost 3 bases and 6 bases respectively, with 18 bases between them. Germline values: CDR1 LNHDA, CDR2 SQIVND (reference sequence). This CDR3 has 16 amino acids. CDR3 loop: CASSITGRRGTNEQFF. CDR3 nucleotide sequence: TGTGCCAGTAGTATTACCGGGCGGAGGGGTACCAATGAGCAGTTCTTC.

The CDR3 region is CASSRDSLTGNTIYF. CDR3 nucleotide sequence: TGTGCCAGCAGTCGGGACAGCCTGACTGGAAACACCATATATTTT. The chain employs TRBV27 and TRBJ1-3, with 7 bases matching TRBD1. The CDR3 is 15 residues long. The germline V gene encodes CDR1 MNHEY and CDR2 SMNVEV (reference sequence). Unmatched junction bases numbered 6, after V lost 5 bases and J lost 2 bases.

The rearrangement uses TRBV4-1 and TRBJ1-1; D is undetermined. In germline, CDR1 is MGHRA, CDR2 YSYEKL. The CDR3 is 15 residues long. V lost 3 bases and J lost 8, with 19 bases in between. CDR3 DNA sequence: TGCGCCAGCAGCCAGGGCCGGGCCCGAAGGCCCGAAGCTTTCTTT. This gives the protein CASSQGRARRPEAFF.

The rearrangement uses TRBV5-1 and TRBJ2-2, with D unresolved. V was pared by 5 bases and J by 5 bases, with 10 bases between. In germline, CDR1 is SGHRS, CDR2 YFSETQ. The CDR3 is 13 residues long. The CDR3 DNA sequence: TGCGCCAGCAGTTGGTTCGGGACCGGGGAGCTGTTTTTT. It is translated as CASSWFGTGELFF.

In its sample, this clone was seen once. This rearrangement joins TRBV6-5 to TRBJ1-5; possibly TRBD1 for D (5 bases). The CDR3 length is 15 residues. Between the trimmed V and J ends, which lost 2 bases and 2 bases, there was a span of 10 bases. CDR1 is MNHEY, CDR2 SVGAGI, per germline. CDR3 residues: CASSYGGSRNQPQHF. CDR3 nucleotide sequence: TGTGCCAGCAGTTACGGGGGTTCTCGCAATCAGCCCCAGCATTTT.